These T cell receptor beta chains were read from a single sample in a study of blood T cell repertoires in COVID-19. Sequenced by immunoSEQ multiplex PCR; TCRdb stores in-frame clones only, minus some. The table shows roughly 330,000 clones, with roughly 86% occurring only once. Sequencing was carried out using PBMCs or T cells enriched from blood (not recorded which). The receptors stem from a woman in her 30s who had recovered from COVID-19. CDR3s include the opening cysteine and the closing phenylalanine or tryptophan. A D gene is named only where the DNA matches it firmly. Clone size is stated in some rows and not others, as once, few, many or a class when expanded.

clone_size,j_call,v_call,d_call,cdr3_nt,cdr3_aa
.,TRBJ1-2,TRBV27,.,TGTGCCAGCAGTTCAAGCGGTGGGGGCTACACCTTC,CASSSSGGGYTF
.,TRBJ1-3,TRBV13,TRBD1,TGTGCCAGCAGCTTAGGGGGACAGGGTGGAAACACCATATATTTT,CASSLGGQGGNTIYF
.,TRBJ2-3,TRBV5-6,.,TGTGCCAGCAGCTTTTTGGGGCAGACCGGAGATACGCAGTATTTT,CASSFLGQTGDTQYF
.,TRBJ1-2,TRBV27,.,TGTGCCAGCAGTCCCGGACAGTTTAACTATGGCTACACCTTC,CASSPGQFNYGYTF
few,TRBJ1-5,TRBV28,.,TGTGCCAGCTTACCGAAGGGGCATCAGCCCCAGCATTTT,CASLPKGHQPQHF
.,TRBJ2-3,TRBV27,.,TGTGCCAGCAGTTTACTTTCGACAGATACGCAGTATTTT,CASSLLSTDTQYF
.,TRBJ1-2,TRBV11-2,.,TGTGCCAGCAGCTTGGGAGTGCGCTATGGCTACACCTTC,CASSLGVRYGYTF
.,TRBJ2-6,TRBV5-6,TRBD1,TGTGCCAGCAGATTCCGGGACAGGGAAAGCGGGGCCAACGTCCTGACTTTC,CASRFRDRESGANVLTF
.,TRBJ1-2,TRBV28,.,TGTGCCAGCAGTTACATGGAGGGCTACACCTTC,CASSYMEGYTF
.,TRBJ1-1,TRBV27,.,TGTGCCAGCAGTTTCTGGGGGGAGGGCACTGAAGCTTTCTTT,CASSFWGEGTEAFF
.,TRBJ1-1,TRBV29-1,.,TGCAGCGGGATAGGGGGTGGAACTGAAGCTTTCTTT,CSGIGGGTEAFF
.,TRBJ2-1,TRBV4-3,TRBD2,TGCGCCAGCAGGGGTTCCTTAGCGGGGGAAGAGCAGTTCTTC,CASRGSLAGEEQFF
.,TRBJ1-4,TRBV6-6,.,TGTGCCAGCAGTTACGGGGCCTCTGGTGAAAAACTGTTTTTT,CASSYGASGEKLFF
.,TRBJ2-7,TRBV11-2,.,TGTGCCAGCAGCTCGAATTCCCGGGACTACGAGCAGTACTTC,CASSSNSRDYEQYF
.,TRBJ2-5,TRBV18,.,TGTGCCAGCTCACCAGGCCCCCAAGAGACCCAGTACTTC,CASSPGPQETQYF
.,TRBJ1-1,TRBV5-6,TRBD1,TGTGCCAGCAGCTTTGGGACAGGGGTAGGGGGCACTGAAGCTTTCTTT,CASSFGTGVGGTEAFF
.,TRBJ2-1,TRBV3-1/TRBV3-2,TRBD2,TGTGCCAGCAGCCAAGTTTATAGCGGGGGGCAGAAATTCTTC,CASSQVYSGGQKFF
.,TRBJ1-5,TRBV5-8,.,TGTGCCAGCAGCTTACAGGGTCAGCCCCAGCATTTT,CASSLQGQPQHF
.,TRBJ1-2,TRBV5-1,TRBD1,TGCGCCAGCAGCTGGGGACAGGGCACTAACTATGGCTACACCTTC,CASSWGQGTNYGYTF
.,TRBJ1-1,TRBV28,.,TGTGCCAGCAGTTTATACGGGGGACACACTGAAGCTTTCTTT,CASSLYGGHTEAFF
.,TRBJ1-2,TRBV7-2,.,TGTGCCAGCAGCTTATGGGCAGGATCAGCCGTGTCAGAGGGCTACACCTTC,CASSLWAGSAVSEGYTF
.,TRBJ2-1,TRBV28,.,TGTGCCAGCAGTTTATGGGGCTCCCGCCGCAATGAGCAGTTCTTC,CASSLWGSRRNEQFF
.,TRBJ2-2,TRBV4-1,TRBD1,TGCGCCAGCAGCCTTTGGGGGACAGACACCGGGGAGCTGTTTTTT,CASSLWGTDTGELFF
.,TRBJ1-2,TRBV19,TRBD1,TGTGCCAGTAGTTTCCGGACAGGGTCTTATGGCTACACCTTC,CASSFRTGSYGYTF
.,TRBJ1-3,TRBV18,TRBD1,TGTGCCAGCTCACCACTTAGGGACAGCTCTGGAAACACCATATATTTT,CASSPLRDSSGNTIYF
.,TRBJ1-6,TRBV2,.,TGTGCCAGCAGTGATCGAACAGAGAATTCACCCCTCCACTTT,CASSDRTENSPLHF
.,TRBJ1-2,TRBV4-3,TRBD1,TGCGCCAGCAGCCTGCGGGACAGGGCCGACTATGGCTACACCTTC,CASSLRDRADYGYTF
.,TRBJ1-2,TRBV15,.,TGTGCCACCAGCAGAGATTTCCTCGAGGGTAGCGGTGGCTACACCTTC,CATSRDFLEGSGGYTF